This record covers a single T cell receptor (beta chain). This clone's antigen is unknown. Base qualities are not at hand, and no much larger clone is one base apart. CDR1 and CDR2 are drawn from the germline V gene: SGDLS, YYNGEE. Trimming takes 4 bases off V and 3 bases off J; junction bases not matched to a gene: 6. The CDR3 contains 15 residues, cysteine and phenylalanine counted. The DNA shown is the 45-base CDR3, in frame from base 1. Library construction relied on the immunoSEQ multiplex PCR assay. The immuneACCESS repertoire file appears here via TCRdb, limited to in-frame rearrangements. These files lack a portion of the clones; in checked studies, under half of the deficit traces to unresolved V genes, and the cause of the others is not known. The sample records 60,000 to 65,000 clones, roughly 80% of which are singletons. The ten largest clonotypes hold approximately 4% of the sample. The study tested focal radiation therapy combined with CTLA-4 blockade (ipilimumab) in patients with chemo-refractory metastatic non-small-cell lung cancer.

This entry comes from a study of radiotherapy plus CTLA-4 blockade in lung cancer (dated by TCRdb to the late 2010s). About the investigation overall: Objective responses were observed in 18% of enrolled patients, and disease control was achieved in 31%.

Points the paper makes about the study in general: The strongest predictors of response were reported to be early dynamic shifts in blood T cell clones along with a rise in serum interferon-beta following radiation. After treatment with radiotherapy and ipilimumab, TCR clones that came from tumors expanded in the peripheral blood.

This receptor chain uses TRBV9 and TRBJ2-1; 8 of the junction bases match TRBD2. Sequences were derived from peripheral blood, sampled from a patient treated with radiotherapy plus ipilimumab. The receptor was derived from a human donor with non-small cell lung cancer who had a complete response to radiotherapy plus ipilimumab. CDR3 sequence: CASSPTSGYYNEQFF. The DNA reads as follows: TGTGCCAGCAGCCCAACTAGCGGCTACTACAATGAGCAGTTCTTC.